One sample yielded the 19 T cell receptor beta chains listed below, sequenced in a study of identical twins. TCRdb re-called the 5' RACE reads through MiXCR, storing one row per CDR3 protein. The sample lists over 600,000 distinct CDR3 sequences, over 20% seen once, with approximately 4.3% in the top ten. This sample also appeared in a second study, on T cells expressing NK-cell markers.

The sample taken for sequencing was PBMCs. All receptors come from a woman younger than 35 in good health.

This chain links TRBV7-6 with TRBJ2-6, with TRBD1 matching 10 bases. The CDR3 is 18 residues long. V lost 0 bases and J lost 0; bases outside the gene matches: 2. Germline V gene lookup returns CDR1 SGHVS and CDR2 FNYEAQ. The CDR3 region has the DNA TGTGCCAGCAGCTTAGCGGGGACAGGGGTCTCTGGGGCCAACGTCCTGACTTTC. It codes for CASSLAGTGVSGANVLTF.

Only a few counts were recorded for this clonotype. The V call is TRBV4-3, the J call TRBJ2-1, with D possibly TRBD2 on 6 matching bases. V was trimmed by 4 bases and J by 4 bases, leaving 20 bases between them. The germline V gene encodes CDR1 LGHNA and CDR2 YSLEER. The CDR3 runs 17 residues. DNA for the CDR3: TGCGCCAGCAGCCTCCACCCCAGTAGCGGCGTATACAATGAGCAGTTCTTC. Amino acids: CASSLHPSSGVYNEQFF.

The V and J genes are TRBV9 and TRBJ2-5, with unresolved D. Trimming took off 0 bases at V and 3 bases at J, with 9 bases between the two ends. This CDR3 contains 14 residues. Germline values: CDR1 SGDLS, CDR2 YYNGEE. CDR3 loop: CASSVDGREETQYF. CDR3 DNA sequence: TGTGCCAGCAGCGTAGACGGCCGAGAAGAGACCCAGTACTTC.

The sample holds many counts of this clonotype. The chain recombines TRBV2 with TRBJ2-7; maybe TRBD1 (7 bases). The germline CDR1 and CDR2 sequences are SNHLY and FYNNEI. Trimming cost V 6 bases and J 0 bases, with 15 bases left between them. CDR3 length equals 15 residues. The CDR3 sequence: CASREGQLSSYEQYF. The CDR3 nucleotides read TGTGCCAGCAGGGAGGGACAGCTGAGCTCCTACGAGCAGTACTTC.

The V gene is TRBV5-6, the J gene TRBJ2-7; possibly TRBD1 for D (5 bases). The CDR3 totals 15 residues. Between the trimmed V and J ends, which lost 3 bases and 5 bases, there was a span of 18 bases. The germline V gene has CDR1 SGHDT and CDR2 YYEEEE. CDR3 nucleotide sequence: TGTGCCAGCAGCTGGGGCTCCACCCACGAGAACGAGCAGTACTTC. Protein: CASSWGSTHENEQYF. The variable domain in full, completed from reference TRBV5-6 and TRBJ2-7, reads DAGVTQSPTHLIKTRGQQVTLRCSPKSGHDTVSWYQQALGQGPQFIFQYYEEEERQRGNFPDRFSGHQFPNYSSELNVNALLLGDSALYLCASSWGSTHENEQYFGPGTRLTVT.

The rearrangement links TRBV12-3 or TRBV12-4 to TRBJ2-5; the D gene is possibly TRBD1 (5 bases). V lost 1 base and J 3 bases, leaving 9 bases between the germline ends. The CDR3 has 14 amino acids. The CDR3 is CASSLGAREETQYF. The CDR3 DNA is TGTGCCAGCAGTTTAGGCGCCAGGGAAGAGACCCAGTACTTC.

The chain has TRBV12-3 or TRBV12-4 and TRBJ2-5; D gene uncertain. V was clipped by 3 bases and J by 0 bases, with 11 bases between them. The CDR3 is made up of 15 amino acids. The CDR3 DNA is TGTGCCAGCAGTTTTGGTCCAGACAACCAAGAGACCCAGTACTTC. This sequence encodes CASSFGPDNQETQYF.

This sequence joins TRBV6-5 and TRBJ2-7, with D maybe TRBD2 (6 bases). Germline CDR1 reads MNHEY; CDR2 reads SVGAGI. CDR3 length: 14 residues. The V and J ends lost 2 bases and 1 base respectively, with 9 bases between them. The CDR3 region has the DNA TGTGCCAGCAGTTACGTAGCGGCATCCTACGAGCAGTACTTC. As protein: CASSYVAASYEQYF.

This clonotype has more than one count but fewer than ten. The chain couples TRBV29-1 to TRBJ2-7; 7 nucleotides agree with TRBD2. With 5 bases clipped from V and 5 bases from J, the junction kept 12 bases outside the gene matches. Germline V gives CDR1 SQVTM, CDR2 ANQGSEA. The CDR3 is 14 residues long. In DNA, the CDR3 is TGCAGCGTTAGAGGACCCCCGGGGGGTGACGAGCAGTACTTC. Its protein is CSVRGPPGGDEQYF.

This chain joins TRBV12-3 or TRBV12-4 and TRBJ2-3, with TRBD2 matching 11 bases. This CDR3 contains 18 residues. With 6 bases clipped from V and 2 bases from J, the junction kept 13 bases outside the gene matches. CDR3 bases: TGTGCCAGCAGCCCGGGACTAGCGGTGGGTCCCCACACAGATACGCAGTATTTT. The encoded protein is CASSPGLAVGPHTDTQYF.

V and J are TRBV5-1 and TRBJ2-5, with TRBD1 identical over 9 bases. The CDR3 totals 15 residues. V dropped 4 bases and J dropped 5; count of bases not matched to a gene: 9. Germline V gives CDR1 SGHRS, CDR2 YFSETQ. The CDR3 DNA sequence: TGCGCCAGCAGCACGTACAGGGGGCTCGGGGAGACCCAGTACTTC. This gives the protein CASSTYRGLGETQYF. The full variable domain, with the rest looked up from reference TRBV5-1 and TRBJ2-5, is KAGVTQTPRYLIKTRGQQVTLSCSPISGHRSVSWYQQTPGQGLQFLFEYFSETQRNKGNFPGRFSGRQFSNSRSEMNVSTLELGDSALYLCASSTYRGLGETQYFGPGTRLLVL.

The gene calls are TRBV20-1 and TRBJ1-1; the D gene is possibly TRBD1 (6 bases). Trimming took off 6 bases at V and 1 base at J, with 12 bases between the two ends. Germline V gene sequence: CDR1 DFQATT, CDR2 SNEGSKA (reference sequence). The CDR3 is 13 residues long. CDR3 bases: TGCAGTGCGGAGACAGGCGGGAACACTGAAGCTTTCTTT. Its translation is CSAETGGNTEAFF.

This clonotype was recorded once. The gene calls are TRBV10-2 and TRBJ1-5; weak D call: TRBD1 (5 bases). The CDR3 spans 13 residues. In germline, CDR1 is WSHSY, CDR2 SAAADI. V was trimmed by 9 bases and J by 0 bases, leaving 9 bases between them. CDR3 residues: CARSRDSNQPQHF. Here the CDR3 DNA reads TGCGCCAGATCCAGGGATAGCAATCAGCCCCAGCATTTT.

This clonotype was recorded at least ten times. One end of the junction does not line up with germline, which may come from a read error. The chain couples TRBV12-3 or TRBV12-4 to TRBJ1-1; 8 positions match TRBD1. CDR3 length: 14 amino acids. CDR3 DNA: TGTGCCAGCACTTTAACCCGGCAGGGGGCTGACGCTTTCTTT. This translates into CASTLTRQGADAFF.

This clonotype was detected many times. The V call is TRBV5-5, the J call TRBJ1-1, with no clear D. The CDR3 sequence is 11 residues long. Trimming cost V 7 bases and J 3 bases, with 7 bases left between them. CDR1 SGHKS and CDR2 YYEKEE come from the germline V gene (reference sequence). CDR3 nucleotides: TGTGCCAGCCGTAGAGACACTGAAGCTTTCTTT. It specifies CASRRDTEAFF.

This chain joins TRBV29-1 and TRBJ1-5; weak D call: TRBD1 (5 bases). In germline, CDR1 is SQVTM, CDR2 ANQGSEA. V lost 4 bases, J lost 12 bases, and 16 bases lay in between. This CDR3 has 12 amino acids. The chain's CDR3 is CSVADQGLIQHF. The CDR3 coding sequence is TGCAGCGTTGCCGATCAGGGACTTATCCAGCATTTT.

This clonotype appeared a single time. The rearrangement uses TRBV3-1 and TRBJ2-3, with 8 bases that match TRBD2. The trim removed 1 base at V and 5 bases at J, leaving 11 bases unmatched. Germline V gives CDR1 LGHDT, CDR2 YNNKEL (reference sequence). The CDR3 is 17 amino acids. The CDR3 spells CASSQGGREGPEDTQYF. The CDR3 nucleotides are TGTGCCAGCAGCCAAGGAGGCCGGGAGGGCCCGGAAGATACGCAGTATTTT.

The chain recombines TRBV12-3 or TRBV12-4 with TRBJ2-7, with TRBD2 matching 8 bases. The CDR3 runs 16 residues. V lost 4 bases and J lost 5; bases outside the gene matches: 13. CDR3 in DNA: TGTGCCAGCAGTTCGGGGGGGTCCGGAGTAGTCCACGAGCAGTACTTC. It is translated as CASSSGGSGVVHEQYF.

The gene calls are TRBV20-1 and TRBJ1-4; possible D gene TRBD1, 6 bases. Looked up from germline, CDR1 is DFQATT and CDR2 is SNEGSKA (reference sequence). The CDR3 covers 13 residues. V lost 5 bases and J lost 5, with 12 bases in between. The CDR3 protein is CSADQDRNEKLFF. The CDR3 DNA sequence: TGCAGTGCTGACCAGGACAGAAATGAAAAACTGTTTTTT.